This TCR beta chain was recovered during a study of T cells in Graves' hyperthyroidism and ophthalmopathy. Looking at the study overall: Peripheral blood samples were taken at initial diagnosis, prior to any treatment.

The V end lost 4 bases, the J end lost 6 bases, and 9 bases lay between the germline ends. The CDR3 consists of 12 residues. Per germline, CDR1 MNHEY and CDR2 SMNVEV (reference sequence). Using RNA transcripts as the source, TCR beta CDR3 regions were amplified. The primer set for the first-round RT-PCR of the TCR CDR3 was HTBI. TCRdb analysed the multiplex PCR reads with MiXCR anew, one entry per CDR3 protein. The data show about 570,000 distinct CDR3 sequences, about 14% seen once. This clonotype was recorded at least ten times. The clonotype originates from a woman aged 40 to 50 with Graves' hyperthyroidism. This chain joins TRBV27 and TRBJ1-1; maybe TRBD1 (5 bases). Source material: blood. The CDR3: CASSYRSSEAFF. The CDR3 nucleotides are TGTGCCAGCAGTTACAGGAGCTCTGAAGCTTTCTTT.